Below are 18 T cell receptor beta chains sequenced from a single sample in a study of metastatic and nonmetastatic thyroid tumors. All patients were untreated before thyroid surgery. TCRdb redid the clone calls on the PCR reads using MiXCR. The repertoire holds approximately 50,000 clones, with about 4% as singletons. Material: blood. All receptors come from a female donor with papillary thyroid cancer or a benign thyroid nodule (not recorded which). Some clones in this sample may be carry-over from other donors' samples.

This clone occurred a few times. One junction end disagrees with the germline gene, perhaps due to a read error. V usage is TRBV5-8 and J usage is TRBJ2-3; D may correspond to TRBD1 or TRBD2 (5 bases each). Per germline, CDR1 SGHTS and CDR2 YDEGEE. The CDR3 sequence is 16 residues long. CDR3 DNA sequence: TGTGCCAGCAGCTTGGGGGTGGGAGCCAGCACAGGTACGCAGTATTTT. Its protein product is CASSLGVGASTGTQYF.

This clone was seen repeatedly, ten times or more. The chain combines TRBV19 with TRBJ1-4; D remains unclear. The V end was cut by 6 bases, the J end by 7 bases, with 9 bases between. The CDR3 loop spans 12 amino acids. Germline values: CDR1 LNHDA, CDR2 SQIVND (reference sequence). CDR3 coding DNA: TGTGCCAGTAGCCGCCAACGTGAAAAACTGTTTTTT. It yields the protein CASSRQREKLFF.

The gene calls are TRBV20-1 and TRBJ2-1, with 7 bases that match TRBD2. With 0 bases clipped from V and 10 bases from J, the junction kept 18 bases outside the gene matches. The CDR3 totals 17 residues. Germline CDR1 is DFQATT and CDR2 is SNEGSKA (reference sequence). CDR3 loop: CSARDPRVWEGPGEQFF. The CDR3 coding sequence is TGCAGTGCTAGAGATCCGAGAGTGTGGGAGGGCCCCGGGGAGCAGTTCTTC.

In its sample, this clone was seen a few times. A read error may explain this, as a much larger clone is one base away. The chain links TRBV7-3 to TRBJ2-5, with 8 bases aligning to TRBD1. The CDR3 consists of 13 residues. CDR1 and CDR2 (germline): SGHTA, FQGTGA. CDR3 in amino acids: CAISPQDRGTQYF. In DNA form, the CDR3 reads TGTGCCATCAGCCCCCAAGACAGGGGAACCCAGTACTTC. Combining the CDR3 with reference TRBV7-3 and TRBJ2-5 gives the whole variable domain GAGVSQTPSNKVTEKGKYVELRCDPISGHTALYWYRQSLGQGPEFLIYFQGTGAADDSGLPNDRFFAVRPEGSVSTLKIQRTERGDSAVYLCAISPQDRGTQYFGPGTRLLVL.

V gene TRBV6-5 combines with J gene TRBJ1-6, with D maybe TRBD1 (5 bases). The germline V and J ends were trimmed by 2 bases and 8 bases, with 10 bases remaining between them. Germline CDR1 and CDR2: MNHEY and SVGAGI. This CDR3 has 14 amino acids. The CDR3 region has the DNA TGTGCCAGCAGTTACGATGGGGGTGATTCACCCCTCCACTTT. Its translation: CASSYDGGDSPLHF.

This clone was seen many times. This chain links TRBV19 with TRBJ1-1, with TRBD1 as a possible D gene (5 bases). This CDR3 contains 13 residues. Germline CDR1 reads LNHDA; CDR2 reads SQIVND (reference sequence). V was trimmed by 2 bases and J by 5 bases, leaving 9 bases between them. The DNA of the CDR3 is TGTGCCAGTAGTATAAAGGGGTGGACTGAAGCTTTCTTT. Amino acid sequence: CASSIKGWTEAFF.

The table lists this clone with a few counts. The DNA of the CDR3 is TGTGCCAGCAGTGAAAATAGTTGGACCCTCTCTGGGGCCAACGTCCTGACTTTC. It specifies CASSENSWTLSGANVLTF. J is TRBJ2-6 and V is TRBV2, with D unclear. CDR1 SNHLY and CDR2 FYNNEI come from the germline V gene. The CDR3 consists of 18 residues. Trimming pared 2 bases from V and 0 bases from J, leaving 14 bases between.

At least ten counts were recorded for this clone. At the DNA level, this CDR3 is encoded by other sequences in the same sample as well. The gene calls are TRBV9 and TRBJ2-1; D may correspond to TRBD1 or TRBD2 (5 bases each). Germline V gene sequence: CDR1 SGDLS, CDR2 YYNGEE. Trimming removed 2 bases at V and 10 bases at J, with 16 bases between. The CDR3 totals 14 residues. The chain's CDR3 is CASSVGDPTIEQFF. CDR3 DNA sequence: TGTGCCAGCAGCGTGGGGGACCCGACAATAGAGCAGTTCTTC.

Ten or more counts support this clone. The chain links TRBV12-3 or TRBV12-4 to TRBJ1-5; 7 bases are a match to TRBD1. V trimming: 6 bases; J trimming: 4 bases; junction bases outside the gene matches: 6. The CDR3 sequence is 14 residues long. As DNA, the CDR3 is TGTGCCAGCAGGTCGACAGGGAGTAATCAGCCCCAGCATTTT. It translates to CASRSTGSNQPQHF.

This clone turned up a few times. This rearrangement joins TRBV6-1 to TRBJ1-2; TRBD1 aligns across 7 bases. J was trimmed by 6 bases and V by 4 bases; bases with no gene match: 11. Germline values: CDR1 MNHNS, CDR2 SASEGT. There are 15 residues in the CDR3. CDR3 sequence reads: CASSAWGQGVDGYTF. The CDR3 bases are TGTGCCAGCAGTGCCTGGGGGCAGGGGGTTGATGGCTACACCTTC.

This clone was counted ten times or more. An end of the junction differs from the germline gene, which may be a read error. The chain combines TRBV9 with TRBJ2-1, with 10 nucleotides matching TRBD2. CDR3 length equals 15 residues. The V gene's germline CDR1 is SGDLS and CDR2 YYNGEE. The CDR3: CASGVGTSDYNEQFF. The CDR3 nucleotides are TGTGCCAGCGGCGTAGGGACTAGCGACTACAATGAGCAGTTCTTC.

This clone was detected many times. The CDR3 DNA sequence: TGTGCCAGCAGGAGACAGGTTGTCCCCTACGAGCAGTACTTC. This codes for CASRRQVVPYEQYF. The V gene is TRBV27, the J gene TRBJ2-7; tentatively, D is TRBD1 (6 bases). Trimming stripped 6 bases from V and 2 bases from J, with 14 bases between. The CDR3 is made up of 14 amino acids. Germline CDR1 and CDR2: MNHEY and SMNVEV (reference sequence).

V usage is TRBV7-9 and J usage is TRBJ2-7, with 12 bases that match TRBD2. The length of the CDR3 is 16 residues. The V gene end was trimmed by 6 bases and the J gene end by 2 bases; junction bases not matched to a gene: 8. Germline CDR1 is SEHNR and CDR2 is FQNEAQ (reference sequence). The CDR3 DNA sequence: TGTGCCAGCAGGGAACTAGCGGGAGGCGGCACCTACGAGCAGTACTTC. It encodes CASRELAGGGTYEQYF.

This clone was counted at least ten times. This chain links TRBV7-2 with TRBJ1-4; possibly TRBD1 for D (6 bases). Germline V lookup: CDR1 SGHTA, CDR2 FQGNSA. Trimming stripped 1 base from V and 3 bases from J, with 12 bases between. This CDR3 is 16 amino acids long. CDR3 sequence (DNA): TGTGCCAGCAGCTTAGGGGGGCAGGGTTCTAATGAAAAACTGTTTTTT. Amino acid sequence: CASSLGGQGSNEKLFF. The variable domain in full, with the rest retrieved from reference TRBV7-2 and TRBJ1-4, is GAGVSQSPSNKVTEKGKDVELRCDPISGHTALYWYRQSLGQGLEFLIYFQGNSAPDKSGLPSDRFSAERTGGSVSTLTIQRTQQEDSAVYLCASSLGGQGSNEKLFFGSGTQLSVL.

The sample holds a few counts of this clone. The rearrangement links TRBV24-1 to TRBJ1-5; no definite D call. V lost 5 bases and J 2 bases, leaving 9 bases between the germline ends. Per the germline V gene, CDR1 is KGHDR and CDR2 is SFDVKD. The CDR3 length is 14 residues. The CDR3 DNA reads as TGTGCCACCAGTGGACTAGATGGCAATCAGCCCCAGCATTTT. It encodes CATSGLDGNQPQHF.

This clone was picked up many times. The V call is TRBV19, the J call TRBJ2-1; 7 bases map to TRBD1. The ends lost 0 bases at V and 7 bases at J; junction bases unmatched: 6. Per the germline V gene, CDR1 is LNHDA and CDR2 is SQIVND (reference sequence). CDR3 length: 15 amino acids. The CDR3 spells CASSIDRDRVNEQFF. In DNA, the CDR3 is TGTGCCAGTAGTATAGACCGAGACAGGGTTAATGAGCAGTTCTTC.

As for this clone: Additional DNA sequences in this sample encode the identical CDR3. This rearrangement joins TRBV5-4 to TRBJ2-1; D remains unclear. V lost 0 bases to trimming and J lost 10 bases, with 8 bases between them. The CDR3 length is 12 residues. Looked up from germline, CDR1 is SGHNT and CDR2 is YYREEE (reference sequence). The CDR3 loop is CASSLGSGEQFF. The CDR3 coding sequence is TGTGCCAGCAGCTTGGGAAGTGGGGAGCAGTTCTTC.

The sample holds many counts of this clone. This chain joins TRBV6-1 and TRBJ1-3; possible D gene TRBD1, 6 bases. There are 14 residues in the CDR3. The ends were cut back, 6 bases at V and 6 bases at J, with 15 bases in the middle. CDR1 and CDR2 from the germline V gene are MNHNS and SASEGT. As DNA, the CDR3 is TGTGCCAGCAGCAGGGGCTACCAACAAAACACCATATATTTT. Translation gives CASSRGYQQNTIYF.